The present entry profiles one T cell receptor beta chain with its context. No antigen is known for it. Unique molecular identifiers were used in preparing the TCRbeta library. TCRdb reanalysed the PCR reads using MiXCR and keeps one entry per CDR3 protein. This sample has a few hundred thousand distinct CDR3 sequences, with under 15% found just once. These data come from a study of T-cell reconstitution after alpha-beta-depleted transplantation in children. Study-wide results and limits: After transplant, at about two months, alpha-beta T cells were reportedly derived from several hundred expanded graft clones. One year post-transplant, T-cell counts and diversity were largely derived from T cells produced anew. There were some patients whose high TCRbeta diversity at day 60 came from surviving recipient T cells and thymic progenitors.

Germline CDR1 SEHNR, CDR2 FQNEAQ (reference sequence). V was pared by 5 bases and J by 2 bases, with 15 bases between. The CDR3 runs 15 residues. The chain recombines TRBV7-9 with TRBJ1-2, with D tentatively TRBD1 (5 bases). This sample comprised PBMCs, mostly from graft donor cells, obtained 360 days after TCRalphabeta/CD19-depleted stem cell transplant. This TCR derives from a male patient between 10 and 17 years old who had a stem cell transplant for acute myeloid leukemia, so the T cells may come from the graft donor. CDR3 residues: CASSPFGATNYGYTF. The DNA of the CDR3 is TGTGCCAGCAGCCCTTTTGGGGCCACAAACTATGGCTACACCTTC.